This passage covers 28 T cell receptor beta chains from one sample sequenced in a study of memory CD4+ T cells and cytomegalovirus serostatus (dated by TCRdb to between 2019 and 2020). The library relied on the immunoSEQ multiplex PCR assay. The source is immuneACCESS, and TCRdb retained only in-frame sequences with V and J called. Part of the clones is not carried over; for the studies checked, unresolved V genes explain less than half of this, and the remainder is unexplained. In this sample the table shows some 44,000 clones, over 65% of which occur a single time. Jointly, the top ten make up around 2% of the sample. A FACSAria II was used to sort memory CD4+ T cells, defined as single viable CD3+CD4+CD8-CD45RO+ cells. Sample: memory CD4+ T cells from blood. The receptors shown here come from an adult in good health and CMV-seronegative.

The V call is TRBV28, the J call TRBJ2-7; D remains unclear. Between the trimmed V and J ends, which lost 1 base and 5 bases, there was a span of 15 bases. This CDR3 contains 15 residues. From germline, CDR1 is MDHEN and CDR2 SYDVKM. CDR3 DNA: TGTGCCAGCAGTTTATATGGCTTCACTCACGACGAGCAGTACTTC. Protein: CASSLYGFTHDEQYF.

This clone was recorded a few times. The chain couples TRBV5-4 to TRBJ1-6; a possible D gene is TRBD1 (5 bases). The V and J ends lost 4 bases and 10 bases respectively, with 18 bases between them. Per germline, CDR1 SGHNT and CDR2 YYREEE (reference sequence). CDR3 length: 15 amino acids. CDR3 loop: CASSPGGDRRSPLHF. In DNA form, the CDR3 reads TGTGCCAGCAGCCCAGGAGGGGATCGGAGGTCACCCCTCCACTTT.

This CDR3 is CASSLIGLADNEQFF. CDR3 DNA sequence: TGTGCCAGCAGCTTAATAGGGCTAGCGGACAATGAGCAGTTCTTC. The chain employs TRBV7-3 and TRBJ2-1; TRBD2 matches 7 bases. Germline V gene lookup returns CDR1 SGHTA and CDR2 FQGTGA. The CDR3 is 15 residues long. With V trimmed by 1 base and J by 5 bases, 5 bases remained unmatched.

This sequence joins TRBV1 and TRBJ1-6. TRBV1 is a listed pseudogene. This CDR3 spans 15 amino acids. CDR3 bases: TGCACCAGCAGCCAAGATGGACGGACGAATTCACCCCTCCACTTT. It specifies CTSSQDGRTNSPLHF.

This clone was observed a few times. The chain carries TRBV19 and TRBJ1-6; the D is unclear. V lost 3 bases to trimming and J lost 6 bases, with 9 bases between them. CDR3 length: 14 residues. The germline V gene encodes CDR1 LNHDA and CDR2 SQIVND (reference sequence). CDR3 DNA: TGTGCCAGTAGTATTCAGGCCGTTAATTCACCCCTCCACTTT. Residues: CASSIQAVNSPLHF.

The chain is built from TRBV25-1 and TRBJ2-1; D possibly corresponds to TRBD1 (7 bases). Trimming left V 1 base short and J 9 bases short, with 25 bases between. Germline V gives CDR1 MGHDK, CDR2 SYGVNS. This CDR3 contains 18 residues. In nucleotides, the CDR3 is TGTGCCAGCAGTGAATCGCTAGTGAGGTCAGGGGGGCCGGGTGAGCAGTTCTTC. Residues: CASSESLVRSGGPGEQFF.

This chain joins TRBV6-6 and TRBJ1-1; 8 nucleotides match TRBD1. The CDR3 length is 15 residues. CDR1 MNHNY and CDR2 SVGAGI come from the germline V gene (reference sequence). After removal of 4 bases from V and 1 base from J, the junction contained 5 bases not matched to a gene. CDR3 amino acids: CASSSIGQGNTEAFF. As DNA, the CDR3 is TGTGCCAGCAGTTCCATAGGACAGGGGAACACTGAAGCTTTCTTT.

The gene calls are TRBV28 and TRBJ1-1; 9 bases line up with TRBD1. In germline, CDR1 is MDHEN, CDR2 SYDVKM. The ends lost 7 bases at V and 10 bases at J; junction bases unmatched: 4. The CDR3 loop spans 11 amino acids. The CDR3 protein is CASTRQGGAFF. CDR3 bases: TGTGCCAGCACCCGACAGGGGGGAGCTTTCTTT.

J is TRBJ1-1 and V is TRBV6-1; D remains unclear. This CDR3 is 14 amino acids long. Germline V lookup: CDR1 MNHNS, CDR2 SASEGT. Trimming shortened V by 2 bases and J by 0 bases, and 7 bases separated the two germline ends. For the CDR3, the DNA is TGTGCCAGCAGTGAACCCGGCGTGAACACTGAAGCTTTCTTT. As protein: CASSEPGVNTEAFF.

V is TRBV28 and J is TRBJ1-5; 10 bases agree with TRBD1. CDR3 size: 15 residues. V gave up 6 bases and J gave up 4 bases; unmatched junction bases: 6. The germline V gene encodes CDR1 MDHEN and CDR2 SYDVKM. The CDR3 spells CASRGTGAYNQPQHF. The CDR3 DNA is TGTGCCAGCAGGGGGACAGGGGCGTATAATCAGCCCCAGCATTTT.

The chain carries TRBV5-1 and TRBJ2-3; D might be TRBD2 (6 bases). The CDR3 length is 15 residues. Trimming cost V 5 bases and J 0 bases, with 13 bases left between them. Looked up from germline, CDR1 is SGHRS and CDR2 is YFSETQ. The CDR3 region has the DNA TGCGCCAGCAGGCGGGACGGGGCTAGCACAGATACGCAGTATTTT. It is translated as CASRRDGASTDTQYF. The whole variable domain, filled in from reference TRBV5-1 and TRBJ2-3, reads KAGVTQTPRYLIKTRGQQVTLSCSPISGHRSVSWYQQTPGQGLQFLFEYFSETQRNKGNFPGRFSGRQFSNSRSEMNVSTLELGDSALYLCASRRDGASTDTQYFGPGTRLTVL.

This chain uses TRBV4-2 with TRBJ1-3, with a possible D match to TRBD1 (5 bases). This CDR3 region has 17 residues. Germline CDR1 reads LGHNA; CDR2 reads YNFKEQ. Trimming shortened V by 1 base and J by 5 bases, and 18 bases separated the two germline ends. The CDR3 protein is CASSQGEFQGNRNTIYF. The CDR3 DNA sequence: TGTGCCAGCAGCCAAGGAGAATTCCAGGGCAATCGAAACACCATATATTTT.

The chain carries TRBV5-6 and TRBJ2-3, with D perhaps assigned TRBD1 or TRBD2 (6 bases each). The V end lost 1 base, the J end lost 1 base, and 10 bases lay between the germline ends. The germline V gene has CDR1 SGHDT and CDR2 YYEEEE. There are 15 residues in the CDR3. The CDR3: CASSLFGGGTDTQYF. For the CDR3, the DNA is TGTGCCAGCAGCTTGTTCGGGGGCGGCACAGATACGCAGTATTTT.

This chain uses TRBV6-1 with TRBJ1-4; D is unresolved. Deletions cut 9 bases from V and 10 bases from J, with 21 bases between. The CDR3 runs to 14 residues. Germline CDR1 and CDR2: MNHNS and SASEGT. The CDR3: CASTISGPPGKLFF. CDR3 DNA: TGTGCCAGTACGATCTCCGGTCCCCCCGGAAAACTGTTTTTT.

This clone is a singleton in its sample. The chain links TRBV5-1 to TRBJ2-1, with D possibly TRBD2 on 6 matching bases. The CDR3 has 14 residues. V was trimmed by 4 bases and J by 0 bases, leaving 8 bases between them. Germline CDR1 is SGHRS and CDR2 is YFSETQ. CDR3 sequence reads: CASSGGDSYNEQFF. CDR3 nucleotide sequence: TGCGCCAGCAGCGGCGGGGACTCCTACAATGAGCAGTTCTTC.

This clone was counted once. This chain joins TRBV5-6 and TRBJ1-2, with D uncertain. The germline CDR1 and CDR2 sequences are SGHDT and YYEEEE. Trimming took 1 base from V and 8 from J, leaving 21 bases between them. The CDR3 loop spans 16 amino acids. Written as DNA, the CDR3 is TGTGCCAGCAGCTTGAGGTTCCGGGGAAAGGGTTTAGGCTACACCTTC. This codes for CASSLRFRGKGLGYTF.

Only a few counts were recorded for this clone. The chain recombines TRBV6-1 with TRBJ1-2; possible D gene TRBD1, 5 bases. CDR1 and CDR2 from the germline V gene are MNHNS and SASEGT. The CDR3 sequence is 14 residues long. V lost 5 bases to trimming and J lost 8 bases, with 18 bases between them. CDR3 loop: CASSSQGVNVGYTF. CDR3 sequence (DNA): TGTGCCAGCAGTTCCCAAGGGGTAAATGTGGGCTACACCTTC.

The rearrangement joins TRBV10-2 to TRBJ2-3; 8 bases align to TRBD2. CDR1 and CDR2 (germline): WSHSY, SAAADI. Trimming removed 6 bases from V and 6 bases from J; junction bases left unmatched: 14. This CDR3 is built from 16 residues. This CDR3 is CASRPGTRGVGDTQYF. In DNA form, the CDR3 reads TGCGCCAGCAGACCCGGGACTAGAGGGGTGGGCGATACGCAGTATTTT.

The chain employs TRBV10-3 and TRBJ2-5; TRBD1 aligns across 7 bases. CDR1 and CDR2 from the germline V gene are ENHRY and SYGVKD. The ends lost 2 bases at V and 4 bases at J; junction bases unmatched: 4. The CDR3 covers 14 residues. CDR3 residues: CAISEDRVPETQYF. The CDR3 coding sequence is TGTGCCATCAGTGAGGACAGGGTGCCAGAGACCCAGTACTTC.

The chain employs TRBV27 and TRBJ2-5; D may be TRBD1 or TRBD2 (5 bases each). The CDR3 runs 14 residues. Trimming left V 5 bases short and J 9 bases short, with 19 bases between. Per germline, CDR1 MNHEY and CDR2 SMNVEV (reference sequence). DNA of the CDR3: TGTGCCAGCAGTCCCGGGACCTCCCCCGGGGCCCAGTACTTC. This encodes CASSPGTSPGAQYF.

This sequence joins TRBV9 and TRBJ2-3; the match to TRBD2 covers 8 bases. Germline CDR1 is SGDLS and CDR2 is YYNGEE. V gave up 4 bases and J gave up 4 bases; unmatched junction bases: 11. The CDR3 is 16 residues long. The CDR3 DNA sequence: TGTGCCAGCAGCCCACGTGGGGCGGGGGGCTCAGATACGCAGTATTTT. Residues: CASSPRGAGGSDTQYF.

This chain links TRBV5-4 with TRBJ1-1; no clear D. V was trimmed by 0 bases and J by 1 base, leaving 4 bases between them. The CDR3 contains 13 residues. Germline values: CDR1 SGHNT, CDR2 YYREEE (reference sequence). CDR3 region: CASSLEENTEAFF. CDR3 bases: TGTGCCAGCAGCTTGGAGGAGAACACTGAAGCTTTCTTT.

Judged by abundance, this clone is medium-sized. The CDR3 sequence is CASSSGFQPQHF. CDR3 bases: TGTGCCAGCAGTTCCGGTTTTCAGCCCCAGCATTTT. The chain has TRBV6-5 and TRBJ1-5, with no clear D. The CDR3 sequence is 12 residues long. V lost 4 bases to trimming and J lost 6 bases, with 7 bases between them. Per germline, CDR1 MNHEY and CDR2 SVGAGI.

V gene TRBV9 combines with J gene TRBJ2-1; 8 positions agree with TRBD1. J was trimmed by 9 bases and V by 0 bases; bases with no gene match: 8. The CDR3 spans 15 residues. The V gene's germline CDR1 is SGDLS and CDR2 YYNGEE. CDR3 residues: CASSVGGGQGSEQFF. The CDR3 DNA is TGTGCCAGCAGCGTAGGAGGTGGACAGGGCAGTGAGCAGTTCTTC.

The chain employs TRBV7-9 and TRBJ1-6; D gene ambiguous. V lost 8 bases, J lost 7 bases, and 15 bases lay in between. The CDR3 is 14 amino acids. Germline V gene data show CDR1 as SEHNR and CDR2 as FQNEAQ (reference sequence). This CDR3 is CASLPGRHNSPLHF. In nucleotides, the CDR3 is TGTGCCAGCTTGCCGGGCCGACACAATTCACCCCTCCACTTT.

This chain joins TRBV7-9 and TRBJ1-2; D gene ambiguous. CDR3 length: 14 residues. Trimming cost V 0 bases and J 3 bases, with 8 bases left between them. The germline V gene has CDR1 SEHNR and CDR2 FQNEAQ (reference sequence). This CDR3 is CASSLAPSYYGYTF. The CDR3 bases are TGTGCCAGCAGCTTAGCCCCGTCATACTATGGCTACACCTTC.

J is TRBJ2-3 and V is TRBV6-5; 9 bases align to TRBD1. V lost 7 bases to trimming and J lost 2 bases; unmatched junction nucleotides: 7. The CDR3 is 15 amino acids. Per the germline V gene, CDR1 is MNHEY and CDR2 is SVGAGI. DNA of the CDR3: TGTGCCAGCAATAAGACAGGGGGGTTCACAGATACGCAGTATTTT. It translates to CASNKTGGFTDTQYF.

The rearrangement joins TRBV19 to TRBJ1-6; 11 bases fit TRBD1. Germline V gene data show CDR1 as LNHDA and CDR2 as SQIVND (reference sequence). The CDR3 contains 14 residues. V trimming: 4 bases; J trimming: 10 bases; junction bases outside the gene matches: 3. The CDR3 loop is CASSTGTGGSPLHF. CDR3 bases: TGTGCCAGTAGTACCGGGACAGGGGGGTCACCCCTCCACTTT. Complete variable domain (other parts from reference TRBV19 and TRBJ1-6): DGGITQSPKYLFRKEGQNVTLSCEQNLNHDAMYWYRQDPGQGLRLIYYSQIVNDFQKGDIAEGYSVSREKKESFPLTVTSAQKNPTAFYLCASSTGTGGSPLHFGNGTRLTVT.